This passage covers 21 T cell receptor beta chains from one sample sequenced in a study of blood T cell repertoires in COVID-19. Profiled with immunoSEQ multiplex PCR; TCRdb holds only in-frame clones, not every one. The sample consists of tens of thousands of clones, approximately 83% of them appearing once. Sequenced material: peripheral blood. Receptors were obtained from a man aged 65 to 79 with active COVID-19.

This clone was observed once. This chain uses TRBV28 with TRBJ1-5; possibly TRBD1 for D (6 bases). The germline V gene has CDR1 MDHEN and CDR2 SYDVKM. The CDR3 has 17 residues. V was pared by 8 bases and J by 0 bases, with 20 bases between. CDR3 sequence: CASFPGHFSNSNQPQHF. As DNA, the CDR3 is TGTGCCAGCTTTCCGGGACACTTTTCGAATAGCAATCAGCCCCAGCATTTT.

Here the CDR3 reads CASSPRGRVNTEAFF. The CDR3 DNA is TGTGCCAGCAGCCCTCGTGGCAGGGTGAACACTGAAGCTTTCTTT. The chain uses TRBV3-1 (or the pseudogene TRBV3-2) and TRBJ1-1; possible D gene TRBD1, 5 bases. The CDR3 is 15 amino acids. The germline V gene encodes CDR1 LGHDT and CDR2 YNNKEL (reference sequence). The V end lost 4 bases, the J end lost 0 bases, and 12 bases lay between the germline ends.

This clone ranks as medium-sized. The chain has TRBV6-5 and TRBJ1-2; TRBD1 matches at 7 bases. After removal of 2 bases from V and 4 bases from J, the junction contained 4 bases not matched to a gene. CDR1 is MNHEY and CDR2 is SVGAGI in the germline V gene. The CDR3 runs to 14 residues. This CDR3 reads CASSYGGQPYGYTF. In DNA form, the CDR3 reads TGTGCCAGCAGTTACGGGGGACAGCCCTATGGCTACACCTTC.

The V and J genes are TRBV7-2 and TRBJ2-5, with 8 bases identical to TRBD1. CDR1 and CDR2 (germline): SGHTA, FQGNSA. V dropped 3 bases and J dropped 4; count of bases not matched to a gene: 4. This CDR3 is built from 14 residues. The chain's CDR3 is CASSFFQGAETQYF. The CDR3 DNA follows: TGTGCCAGCAGCTTCTTCCAGGGGGCAGAGACCCAGTACTTC.

The rearrangement links TRBV27 to TRBJ2-1; 8 positions agree with TRBD2. This CDR3 is 15 amino acids long. The V and J ends lost 5 bases and 3 bases, in that order; junction bases with no gene match: 6. Germline CDR1 and CDR2: MNHEY and SMNVEV (reference sequence). The CDR3 spells CASSPGTRNYNEQFF. The CDR3 coding sequence is TGTGCCAGCAGTCCCGGGACTAGGAACTACAATGAGCAGTTCTTC.

The V and J genes are TRBV18 and TRBJ1-5; 7 positions agree with TRBD1. Unmatched junction bases numbered 3, after V lost 2 bases and J lost 5 bases. This CDR3 region has 14 residues. CDR1 is KGHSH, CDR2 LQKENI, per germline. In nucleotides, the CDR3 is TGTGCCAGCTCACCAATCACAGGGGATCAGCCCCAGCATTTT. This encodes CASSPITGDQPQHF.

The gene calls are TRBV10-3 and TRBJ1-6, with 7 positions matching TRBD1. From germline, CDR1 is ENHRY and CDR2 SYGVKD. CDR3 length: 14 amino acids. V lost 5 bases to trimming and J lost 8 bases; unmatched junction nucleotides: 6. The CDR3 loop is CAISRTGADSPLHF. The CDR3 coding sequence is TGTGCCATCAGTAGGACAGGAGCCGATTCACCCCTCCACTTT.

CDR3 loop: CASSQEGTYTEAFF. The CDR3 DNA follows: TGCGCCAGCAGCCAAGAGGGCACATACACTGAAGCTTTCTTT. The chain combines TRBV4-1 with TRBJ1-1; D ambiguous. The CDR3 spans 14 residues. The V gene lost 0 bases and the J gene lost 3 bases, with 8 bases spanning the gap. Germline V gives CDR1 MGHRA, CDR2 YSYEKL.

The chain couples TRBV7-3 to TRBJ2-5, with 9 bases fitting TRBD1. CDR3 length equals 15 residues. The ends lost 5 bases at V and 5 bases at J; junction bases unmatched: 9. CDR1 SGHTA and CDR2 FQGTGA come from the germline V gene. CDR3 protein: CASSIGQGIMETQYF. The CDR3 nucleotides read TGTGCCAGCAGCATCGGACAGGGGATAATGGAGACCCAGTACTTC.

This chain links TRBV27 with TRBJ1-6; D is perhaps TRBD1 (6 bases). The length of the CDR3 is 14 residues. Trimming took 5 bases from V and 7 from J, leaving 12 bases between them. The germline gives CDR1 MNHEY, CDR2 SMNVEV (reference sequence). The CDR3 nucleotides are TGTGCCAGCAGTGGACAGCCAGAAAATTCACCCCTCCACTTT. Amino acid sequence: CASSGQPENSPLHF.

This clone was seen only a few times. The chain couples TRBV2 to TRBJ2-2; D not resolved. V lost 2 bases to trimming and J lost 3 bases, with 7 bases between them. Germline loops: CDR1 SNHLY, CDR2 FYNNEI. The CDR3 loop spans 14 amino acids. This CDR3 is CASSENRDTGELFF. The CDR3 DNA reads as TGTGCCAGCAGTGAAAATCGTGACACCGGGGAGCTGTTTTTT. The whole variable domain, remainder taken from reference TRBV2 and TRBJ2-2, is EPEVTQTPSHQVTQMGQEVILRCVPISNHLYFYWYRQILGQKVEFLVSFYNNEISEKSEIFDDQFSVERPDGSNFTLKIRSTKLEDSAMYFCASSENRDTGELFFGEGSRLTVL.

This rearrangement joins TRBV11-2 to TRBJ2-7, with D uncertain. Deletions cut 5 bases from V and 2 bases from J, with 16 bases between. The V gene's germline CDR1 is SGHAT and CDR2 FQNNGV. The CDR3 runs 15 residues. The CDR3 loop is CASSRFLESTYEQYF. CDR3 nucleotide sequence: TGTGCCAGCAGCCGATTTTTAGAGAGTACCTACGAGCAGTACTTC.

The V gene is TRBV5-4, the J gene TRBJ2-1; possibly TRBD2 for D (6 bases). From germline, CDR1 is SGHNT and CDR2 YYREEE (reference sequence). Between the trimmed V and J ends, which lost 1 base and 3 bases, there was a span of 14 bases. The CDR3 is made up of 16 amino acids. The CDR3 region is CASSLIGGLRYNEQFF. The CDR3 nucleotides are TGTGCCAGCAGCTTGATCGGGGGATTACGCTACAATGAGCAGTTCTTC.

This clone was picked up a small number of times. This chain joins TRBV28 and TRBJ2-7, with D possibly TRBD1 on 5 matching bases. The CDR3 length is 16 residues. V lost 2 bases, J lost 4 bases, and 18 bases lay in between. CDR1 is MDHEN and CDR2 is SYDVKM in the germline V gene. The CDR3 loop is CASSLRAGRVGYEQYF. CDR3 sequence (DNA): TGTGCCAGCAGTTTACGGGCCGGCAGGGTAGGGTACGAGCAGTACTTC.

J is TRBJ2-2 and V is TRBV28, with D maybe TRBD1 (5 bases). Germline values: CDR1 MDHEN, CDR2 SYDVKM. Trimming cost V 4 bases and J 1 base, with 10 bases left between them. This CDR3 is 15 amino acids long. CDR3 DNA: TGTGCCAGCAGTTCGATCAGGGAGAACACCGGGGAGCTGTTTTTT. It yields the protein CASSSIRENTGELFF.

V gene TRBV3-1 (or the pseudogene TRBV3-2) combines with J gene TRBJ1-4; D remains ambiguous. Trimming took off 3 bases at V and 7 bases at J, with 12 bases between the two ends. This CDR3 contains 14 residues. The germline CDR1 and CDR2 sequences are LGHDT and YNNKEL (reference sequence). DNA for the CDR3: TGTGCCAGCAGCCATGCGGGGTGGGCTGAAAAACTGTTTTTT. Protein: CASSHAGWAEKLFF.

This chain uses TRBV28 with TRBJ2-4; perhaps TRBD2 as D (6 bases). Trimming took off 6 bases at V and 8 bases at J, with 17 bases between the two ends. This CDR3 is 14 amino acids long. Germline V lookup: CDR1 MDHEN, CDR2 SYDVKM. CDR3 residues: CASSPLAVGDIQYF. The CDR3 DNA is TGTGCCAGCAGCCCACTAGCAGTCGGGGACATTCAGTACTTC.

The V and J genes are TRBV5-4 and TRBJ2-1, with 10 bases matching TRBD1. Germline V gives CDR1 SGHNT, CDR2 YYREEE (reference sequence). With V trimmed by 4 bases and J by 6 bases, 1 base remained unmatched. The CDR3 has 13 amino acids. The CDR3 DNA reads as TGTGCCAGCAGCGGGGACAGGGGCAATGAGCAGTTCTTC. Its protein is CASSGDRGNEQFF. The whole variable domain, filled in from reference TRBV5-4 and TRBJ2-1, reads ETGVTQSPTHLIKTRGQQVTLRCSSQSGHNTVSWYQQALGQGPQFIFQYYREEENGRGNFPPRFSGLQFPNYSSELNVNALELDDSALYLCASSGDRGNEQFFGPGTRLTVL.

V and J are TRBV4-1 and TRBJ1-4; a weak D match, TRBD1 (6 bases). V was shortened by 3 bases and J by 4 bases, with 12 bases between the two germline ends. Germline-derived CDR1 and CDR2 are MGHRA and YSYEKL. The CDR3 spans 15 residues. The CDR3 DNA reads as TGCGCCAGCAGCCACACGACAGGACTTAATGAAAAACTGTTTTTT. Encoded protein: CASSHTTGLNEKLFF.

The V and J genes are TRBV2 and TRBJ2-7; 7 bases line up with TRBD1. Germline values: CDR1 SNHLY, CDR2 FYNNEI. The CDR3 has 15 amino acids. With V trimmed by 4 bases and J by 3 bases, 9 bases remained unmatched. Written as DNA, the CDR3 is TGTGCCAGCAGTGTGTCGAGGGGGCCGAACTACGAGCAGTACTTC. Amino acids: CASSVSRGPNYEQYF.

The V gene is TRBV18, the J gene TRBJ2-1, with 12 positions matching TRBD2. After removal of 3 bases from V and 3 bases from J, the junction contained 9 bases not matched to a gene. The CDR3 length is 18 residues. Germline lookup yields CDR1 KGHSH and CDR2 LQKENI. CDR3 coding DNA: TGTGCCAGCTCACCCATCGCGACTAGCGGGGGTATCTACAATGAGCAGTTCTTC. Its protein is CASSPIATSGGIYNEQFF.